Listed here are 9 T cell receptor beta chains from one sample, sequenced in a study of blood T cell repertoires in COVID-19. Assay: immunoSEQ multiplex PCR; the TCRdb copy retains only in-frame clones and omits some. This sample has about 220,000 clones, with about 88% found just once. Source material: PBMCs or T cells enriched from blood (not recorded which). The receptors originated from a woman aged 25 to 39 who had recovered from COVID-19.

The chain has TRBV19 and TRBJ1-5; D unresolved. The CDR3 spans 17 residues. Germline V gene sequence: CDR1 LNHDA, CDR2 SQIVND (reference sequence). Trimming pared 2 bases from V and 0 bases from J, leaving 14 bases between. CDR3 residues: CASSIFGILASNQPQHF. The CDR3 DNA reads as TGTGCCAGTAGTATATTCGGGATTTTGGCTAGCAATCAGCCCCAGCATTTT.

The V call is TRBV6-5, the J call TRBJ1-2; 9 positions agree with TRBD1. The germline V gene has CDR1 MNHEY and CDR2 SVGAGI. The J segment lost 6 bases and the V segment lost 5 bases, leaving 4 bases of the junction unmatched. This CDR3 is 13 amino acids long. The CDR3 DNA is TGTGCCAGCAGTAGCACAGGGGGCGATGGCTACACCTTC. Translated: CASSSTGGDGYTF.

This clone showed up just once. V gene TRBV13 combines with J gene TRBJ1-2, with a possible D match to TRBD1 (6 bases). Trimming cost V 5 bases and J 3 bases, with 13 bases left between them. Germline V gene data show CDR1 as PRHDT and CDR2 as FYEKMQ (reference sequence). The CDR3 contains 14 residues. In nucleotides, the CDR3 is TGTGCCAGCAGCCTCCAGGGGCCCGACTATGGCTACACCTTC. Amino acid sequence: CASSLQGPDYGYTF.

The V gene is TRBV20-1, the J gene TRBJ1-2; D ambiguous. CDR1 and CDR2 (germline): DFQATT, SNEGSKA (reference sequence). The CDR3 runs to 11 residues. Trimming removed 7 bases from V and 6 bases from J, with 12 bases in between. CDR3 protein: CSVAGRDGYTF. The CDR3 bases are TGCAGTGTCGCGGGGAGAGATGGCTACACCTTC.

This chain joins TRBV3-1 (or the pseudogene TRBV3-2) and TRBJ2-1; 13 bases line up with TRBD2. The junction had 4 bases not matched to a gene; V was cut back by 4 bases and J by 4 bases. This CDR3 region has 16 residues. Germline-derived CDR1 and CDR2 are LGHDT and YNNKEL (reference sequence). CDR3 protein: CASSLGTSGEYNEQFF. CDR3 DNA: TGTGCCAGCAGCCTTGGGACTAGCGGGGAATACAATGAGCAGTTCTTC.

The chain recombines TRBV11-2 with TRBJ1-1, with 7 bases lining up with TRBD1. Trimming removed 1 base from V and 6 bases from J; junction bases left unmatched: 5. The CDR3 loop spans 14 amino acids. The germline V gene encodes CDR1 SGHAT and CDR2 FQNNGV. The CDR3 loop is CASSLVWQGAEAFF. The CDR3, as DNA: TGTGCCAGCAGCTTAGTCTGGCAGGGGGCTGAAGCTTTCTTT.

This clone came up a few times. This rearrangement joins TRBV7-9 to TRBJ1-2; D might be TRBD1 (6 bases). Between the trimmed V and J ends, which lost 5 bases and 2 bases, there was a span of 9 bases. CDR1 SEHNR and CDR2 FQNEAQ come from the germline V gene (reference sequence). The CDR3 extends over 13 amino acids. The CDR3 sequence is CASSGQTNYGYTF. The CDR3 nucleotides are TGTGCCAGCAGCGGACAGACGAACTATGGCTACACCTTC.

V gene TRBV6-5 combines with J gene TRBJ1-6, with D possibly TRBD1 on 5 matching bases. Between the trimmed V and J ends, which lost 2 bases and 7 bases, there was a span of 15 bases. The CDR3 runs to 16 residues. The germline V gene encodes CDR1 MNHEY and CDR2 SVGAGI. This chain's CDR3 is CASSYVGGVINSPLHF. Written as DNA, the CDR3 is TGTGCCAGCAGTTACGTCGGGGGTGTAATAAATTCACCCCTCCACTTT.

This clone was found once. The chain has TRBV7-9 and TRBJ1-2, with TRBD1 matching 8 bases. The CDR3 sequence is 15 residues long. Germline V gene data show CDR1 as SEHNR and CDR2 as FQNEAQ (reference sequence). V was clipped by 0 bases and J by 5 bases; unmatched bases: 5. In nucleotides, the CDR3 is TGTGCCAGCAGCTTAGCAGACAGGGGTGGATATGGCTACACCTTC. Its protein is CASSLADRGGYGYTF.